The clone carrying this TCR beta chain was seen at least ten times. Its cognate antigen is unknown. Germline CDR1 and CDR2: SGDLS and YYNGEE. The CDR3 consists of 17 residues. The V gene lost 0 bases and the J gene lost 5 bases, with 18 bases spanning the gap. The data originate from a study of response to subunit inactivated influenza vaccine. Study-wide findings and caveats: There was a suggestion from the authors that each seasonal influenza vaccination recruits few new T cells.

TCRdb fed the RT-PCR reads into MiXCR, producing one record per CDR3 protein. Of 600,000 to 850,000 distinct CDR3 sequences listed, less than 15% are singletons. The chain is built from TRBV9 and TRBJ2-1, with a possible D match to TRBD2 (7 bases). The sequencing here drew on PBMCs from blood, taken roughly 15 days before vaccination. This receptor was obtained from a man between 50 and 59 years old who received an inactivated influenza vaccine. The CDR3 DNA sequence: TGTGCCAGCAGCGTAGGTGGGGGAAGGGGGGGACACAATGAGCAGTTCTTC. It encodes CASSVGGGRGGHNEQFF.